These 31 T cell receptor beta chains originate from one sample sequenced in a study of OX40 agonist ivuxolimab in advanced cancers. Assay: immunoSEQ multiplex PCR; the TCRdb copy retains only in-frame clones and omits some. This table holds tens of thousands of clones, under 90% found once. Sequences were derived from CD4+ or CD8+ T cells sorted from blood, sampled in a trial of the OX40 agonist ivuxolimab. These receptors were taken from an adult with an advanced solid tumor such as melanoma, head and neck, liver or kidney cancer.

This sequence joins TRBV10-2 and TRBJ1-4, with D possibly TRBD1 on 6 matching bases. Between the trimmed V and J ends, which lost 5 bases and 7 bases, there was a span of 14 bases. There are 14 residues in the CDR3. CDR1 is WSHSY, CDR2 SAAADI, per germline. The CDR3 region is CASSLDRPIEKLFF. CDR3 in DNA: TGCGCCAGCAGTTTGGACAGACCAATTGAAAAACTGTTTTTT.

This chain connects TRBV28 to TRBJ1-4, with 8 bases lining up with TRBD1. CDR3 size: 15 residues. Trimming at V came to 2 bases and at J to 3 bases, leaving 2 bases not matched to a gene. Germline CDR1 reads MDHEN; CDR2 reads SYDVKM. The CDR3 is CASSLTDRANEKLFF. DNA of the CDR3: TGTGCCAGCAGTTTAACGGACAGGGCTAATGAAAAACTGTTTTTT.

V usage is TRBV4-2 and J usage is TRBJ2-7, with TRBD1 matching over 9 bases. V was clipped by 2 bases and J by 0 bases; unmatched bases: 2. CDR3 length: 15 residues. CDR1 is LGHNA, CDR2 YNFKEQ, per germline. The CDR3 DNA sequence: TGTGCCAGCAGCCAAAAGGGACAGGGCTCCTACGAGCAGTACTTC. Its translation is CASSQKGQGSYEQYF.

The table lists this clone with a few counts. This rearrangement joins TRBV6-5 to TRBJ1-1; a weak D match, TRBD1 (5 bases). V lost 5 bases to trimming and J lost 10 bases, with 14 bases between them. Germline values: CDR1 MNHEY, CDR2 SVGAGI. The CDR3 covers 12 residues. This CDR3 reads CASSKDSKVAFF. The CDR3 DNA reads TGTGCCAGCAGTAAAGACAGCAAAGTAGCTTTCTTT.

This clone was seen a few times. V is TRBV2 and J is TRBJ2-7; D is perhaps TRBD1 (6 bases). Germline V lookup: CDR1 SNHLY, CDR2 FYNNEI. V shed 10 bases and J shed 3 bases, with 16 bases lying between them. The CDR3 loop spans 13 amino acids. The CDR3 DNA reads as TGTGCCACCACGCTCAGGGGATTCTACGAGCAGTACGTC. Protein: CATTLRGFYEQYV.

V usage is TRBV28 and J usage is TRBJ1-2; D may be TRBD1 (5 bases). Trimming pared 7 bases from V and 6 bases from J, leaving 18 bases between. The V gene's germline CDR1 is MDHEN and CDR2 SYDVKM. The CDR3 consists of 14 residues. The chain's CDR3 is CASKGSPTPDGYTF. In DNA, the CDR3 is TGTGCCAGCAAGGGGTCCCCCACCCCCGATGGCTACACCTTC.

In DNA, the CDR3 is TGTGCCAGCTCCAGTACAGGGAACACTGAAGCTTTCTTT. Encoded protein: CASSSTGNTEAFF. J is TRBJ1-1 and V is TRBV2; perhaps TRBD1 as D (5 bases). The CDR3 runs to 13 residues. Germline lookup yields CDR1 SNHLY and CDR2 FYNNEI. V was cut by 8 bases and J by 1 base, with 11 bases left in between.

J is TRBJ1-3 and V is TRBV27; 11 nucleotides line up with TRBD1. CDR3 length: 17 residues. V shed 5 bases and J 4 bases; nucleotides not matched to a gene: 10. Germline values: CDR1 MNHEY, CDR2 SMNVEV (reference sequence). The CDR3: CASSPLDRGLEGNTIYF. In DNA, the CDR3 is TGTGCCAGCAGTCCGTTGGACAGGGGGCTGGAAGGAAACACCATATATTTT.

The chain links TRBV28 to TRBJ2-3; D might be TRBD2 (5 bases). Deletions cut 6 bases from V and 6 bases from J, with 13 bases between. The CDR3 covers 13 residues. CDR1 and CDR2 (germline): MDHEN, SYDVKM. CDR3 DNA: TGTGCCAGCAGACGGACTCTGCGGGATACGCAGTATTTT. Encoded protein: CASRRTLRDTQYF. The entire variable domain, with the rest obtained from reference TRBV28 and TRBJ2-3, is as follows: DVKVTQSSRYLVKRTGEKVFLECVQDMDHENMFWYRQDPGLGLRLIYFSYDVKMKEKGDIPEGYSVSREKKERFSLILESASTNQTSMYLCASRRTLRDTQYFGPGTRLTVL.

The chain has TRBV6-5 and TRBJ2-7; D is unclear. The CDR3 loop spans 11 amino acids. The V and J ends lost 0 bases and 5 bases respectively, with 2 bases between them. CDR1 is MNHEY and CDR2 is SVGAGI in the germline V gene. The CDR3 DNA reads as TGTGCCAGCAGTTACTCGCACGAGCAGTACTTC. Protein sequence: CASSYSHEQYF.

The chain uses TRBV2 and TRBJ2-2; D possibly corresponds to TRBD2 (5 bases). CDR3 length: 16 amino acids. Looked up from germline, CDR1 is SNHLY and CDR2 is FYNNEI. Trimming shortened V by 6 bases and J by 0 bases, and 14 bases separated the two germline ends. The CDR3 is CASRAGSAANTGELFF. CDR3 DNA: TGTGCCAGCAGGGCGGGTAGCGCCGCGAACACCGGGGAGCTGTTTTTT.

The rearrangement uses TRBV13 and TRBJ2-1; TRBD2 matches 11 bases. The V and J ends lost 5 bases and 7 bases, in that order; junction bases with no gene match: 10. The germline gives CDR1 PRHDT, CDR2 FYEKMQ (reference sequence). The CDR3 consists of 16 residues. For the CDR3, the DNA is TGTGCCAGCAGCGAACGGACTAGCGGGCACCGTAATGAGCAGTTCTTC. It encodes CASSERTSGHRNEQFF.

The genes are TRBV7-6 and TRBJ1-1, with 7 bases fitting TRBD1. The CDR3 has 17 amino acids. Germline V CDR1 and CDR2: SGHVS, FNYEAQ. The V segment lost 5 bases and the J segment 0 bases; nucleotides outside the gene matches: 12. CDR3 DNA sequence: TGTGCCAGCAGCGGGGTGGGGTGGGGACAGTTGAACACTGAAGCTTTCTTT. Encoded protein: CASSGVGWGQLNTEAFF.

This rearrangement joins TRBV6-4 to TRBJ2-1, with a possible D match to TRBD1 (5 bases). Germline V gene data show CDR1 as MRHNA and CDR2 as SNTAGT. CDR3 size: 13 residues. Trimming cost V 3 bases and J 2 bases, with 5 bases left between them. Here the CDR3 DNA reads TGTGCCAGCAGTGAGGACACCTACAATGAGCAGTTCTTC. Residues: CASSEDTYNEQFF.

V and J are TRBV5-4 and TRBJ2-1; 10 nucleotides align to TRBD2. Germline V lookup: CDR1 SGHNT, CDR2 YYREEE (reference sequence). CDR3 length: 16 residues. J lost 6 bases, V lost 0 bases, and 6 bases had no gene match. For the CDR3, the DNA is TGTGCCAGCAGCTTGGCCGTGGCTAGCGGGAGCAATGAGCAGTTCTTC. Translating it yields CASSLAVASGSNEQFF.

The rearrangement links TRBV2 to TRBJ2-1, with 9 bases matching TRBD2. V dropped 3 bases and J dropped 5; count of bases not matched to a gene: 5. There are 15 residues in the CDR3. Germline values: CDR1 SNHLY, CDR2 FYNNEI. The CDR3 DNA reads TGTGCCAGCAGTGACGCGACTAGCGGTAACAATGAGCAGTTCTTC. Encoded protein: CASSDATSGNNEQFF.

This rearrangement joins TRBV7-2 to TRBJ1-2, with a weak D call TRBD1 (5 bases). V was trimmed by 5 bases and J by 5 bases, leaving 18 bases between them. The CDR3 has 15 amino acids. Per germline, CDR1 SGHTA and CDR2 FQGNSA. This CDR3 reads CASSPRGGDVYGYTF. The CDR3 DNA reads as TGTGCCAGCAGCCCCCGGGGTGGGGACGTTTATGGCTACACCTTC.

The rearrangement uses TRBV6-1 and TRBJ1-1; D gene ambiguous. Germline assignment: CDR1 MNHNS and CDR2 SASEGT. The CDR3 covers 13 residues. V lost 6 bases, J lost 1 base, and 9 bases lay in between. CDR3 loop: CASSPTGNTEAFF. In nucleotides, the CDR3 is TGTGCCAGCAGCCCTACCGGGAACACTGAAGCTTTCTTT.

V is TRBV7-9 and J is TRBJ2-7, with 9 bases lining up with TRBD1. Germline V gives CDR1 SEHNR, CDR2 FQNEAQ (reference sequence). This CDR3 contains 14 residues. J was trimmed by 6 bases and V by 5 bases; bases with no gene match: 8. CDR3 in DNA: TGTGCCAGCAGCCTAACCGGGACAGGGCCCGAGCAGTACTTC. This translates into CASSLTGTGPEQYF.

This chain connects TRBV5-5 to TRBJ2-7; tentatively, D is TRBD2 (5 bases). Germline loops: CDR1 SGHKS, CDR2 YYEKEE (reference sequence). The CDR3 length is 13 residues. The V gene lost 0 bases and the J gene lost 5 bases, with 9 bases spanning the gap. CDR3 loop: CASSLVASNEQYV. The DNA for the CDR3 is TGTGCCAGCAGCTTGGTCGCTAGCAACGAGCAGTACGTC.

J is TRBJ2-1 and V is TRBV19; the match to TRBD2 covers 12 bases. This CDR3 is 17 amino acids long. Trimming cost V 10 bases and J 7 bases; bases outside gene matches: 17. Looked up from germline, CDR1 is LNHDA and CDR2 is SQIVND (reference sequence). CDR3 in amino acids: CATRTTSGGGLRNEQFF. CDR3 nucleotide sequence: TGTGCCACCCGCACGACTAGCGGGGGTGGGCTGCGGAATGAGCAGTTCTTC.

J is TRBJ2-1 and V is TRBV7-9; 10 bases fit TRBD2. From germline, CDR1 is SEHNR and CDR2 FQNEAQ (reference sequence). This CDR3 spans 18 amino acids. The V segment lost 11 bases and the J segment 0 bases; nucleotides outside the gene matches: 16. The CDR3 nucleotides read TGTGCCCAACAGGGGCTCCTAGCGGGAGTTGACTCCTACAATGAGCAGTTCTTC. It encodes CAQQGLLAGVDSYNEQFF.

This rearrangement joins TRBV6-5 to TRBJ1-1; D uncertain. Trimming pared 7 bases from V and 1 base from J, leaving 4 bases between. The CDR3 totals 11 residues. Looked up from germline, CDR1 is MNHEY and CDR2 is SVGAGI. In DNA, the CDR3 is TGTGCCAGCAACGGGAACACTGAAGCTTTCTTT. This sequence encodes CASNGNTEAFF.

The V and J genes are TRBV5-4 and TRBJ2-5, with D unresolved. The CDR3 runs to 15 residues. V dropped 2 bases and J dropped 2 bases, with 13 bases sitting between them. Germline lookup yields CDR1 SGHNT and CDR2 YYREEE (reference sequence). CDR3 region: CASSLRVSGQETQYF. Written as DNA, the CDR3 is TGTGCCAGCAGCTTACGGGTGTCAGGTCAAGAGACCCAGTACTTC.

The CDR3 nucleotides are TGTGCCAGCTCACTCATGGGCAGAGAAGAGACCCAGTACTTC. Translating it yields CASSLMGREETQYF. The chain combines TRBV18 with TRBJ2-5; D gene ambiguous. This CDR3 has 14 residues. Germline loops: CDR1 KGHSH, CDR2 LQKENI. Trimming stripped 4 bases from V and 3 bases from J, with 12 bases between.

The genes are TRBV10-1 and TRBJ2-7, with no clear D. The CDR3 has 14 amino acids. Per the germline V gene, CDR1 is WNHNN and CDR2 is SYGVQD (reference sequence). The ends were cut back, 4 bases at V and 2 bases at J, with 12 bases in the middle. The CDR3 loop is CASSGSEAPYEQYV. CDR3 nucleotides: TGCGCCAGCAGTGGTTCCGAAGCGCCCTACGAGCAGTACGTC.

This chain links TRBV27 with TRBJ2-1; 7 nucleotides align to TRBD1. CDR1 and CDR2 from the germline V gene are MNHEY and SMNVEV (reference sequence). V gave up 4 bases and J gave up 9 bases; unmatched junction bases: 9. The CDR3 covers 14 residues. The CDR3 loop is CASSSTYRQGEQFF. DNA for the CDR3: TGTGCCAGCAGTTCCACATACCGACAGGGTGAGCAGTTCTTC.

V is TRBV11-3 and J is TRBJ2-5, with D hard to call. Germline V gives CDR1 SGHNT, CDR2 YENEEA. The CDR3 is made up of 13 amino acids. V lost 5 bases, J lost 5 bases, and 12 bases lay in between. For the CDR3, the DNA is TGTGCCAGCAGCCCCGGATTTGGGGAGACCCAGTACTTC. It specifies CASSPGFGETQYF.

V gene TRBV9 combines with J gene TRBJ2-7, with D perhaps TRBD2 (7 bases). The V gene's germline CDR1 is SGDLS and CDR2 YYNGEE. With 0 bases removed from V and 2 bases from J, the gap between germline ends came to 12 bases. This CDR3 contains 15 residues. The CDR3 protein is CASSVGEGGTYEQYF. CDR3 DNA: TGTGCCAGCAGCGTAGGTGAGGGGGGGACCTACGAGCAGTACTTC.

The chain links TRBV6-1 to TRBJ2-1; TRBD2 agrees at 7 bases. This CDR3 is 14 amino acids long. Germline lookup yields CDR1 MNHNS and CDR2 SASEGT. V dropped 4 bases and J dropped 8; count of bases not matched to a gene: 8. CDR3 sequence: CASSVYAGEYEQFF. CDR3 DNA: TGTGCCAGCAGTGTTTATGCGGGGGAATATGAGCAGTTCTTC.

CDR3 loop: CASSQDAQGAQGEQFF. CDR3 DNA sequence: TGCGCCAGCAGCCAAGATGCACAGGGGGCGCAAGGTGAGCAGTTCTTC. The gene calls are TRBV4-1 and TRBJ2-1; 9 bases map to TRBD1. The CDR3 runs 16 residues. The germline CDR1 and CDR2 sequences are MGHRA and YSYEKL. The J segment lost 9 bases and the V segment lost 0 bases, leaving 9 bases of the junction unmatched.